This T cell receptor beta chain was profiled in a study of T cell clonality in common variable immunodeficiency. General observations from the study: Fewer deletions and N-nucleotide insertions were reportedly seen in common variable immunodeficiency TCR beta sequences.

Clones were read by immunoSEQ multiplex PCR, and TCRdb kept only the in-frame ones, dropping some. This sample includes approximately 26,000 clones with no singletons; its ten biggest clones take up approximately 3%. Diagnosis required reduced IgG, IgA and/or IgM with specific antibody deficiency. Patients and controls were mostly of Caucasian heritage. Details on this clone: Antigen specificity is unknown.

Source material: peripheral blood mononuclear cells. The receptor's source is a human donor with common variable immunodeficiency.

The CDR3 spells CASSSSGGMNEQFF. CDR3 bases read: TGTGCCAGCAGCTCCTCAGGGGGCATGAATGAG. This chain connects TRBV7-6 to TRBJ2-1; 8 positions match TRBD1. With the read ending 3 residues before the CDR3 end, the germline J gene is used to fill in that end. CDR3 size: 14 residues. The trim removed 4 bases at V and 7 bases at J, leaving 6 bases unmatched. Looked up from germline, CDR1 is SGHVS and CDR2 is FNYEAQ.